These 3 T cell receptor beta chains were all obtained from the same sample, sequenced in a study of T cells in Graves' hyperthyroidism and ophthalmopathy. The CDR3 regions of TCR beta were amplified from RNA transcripts. TCR CDR3 regions were first amplified by RT-PCR with HTBI primers. MiXCR, run by TCRdb on the multiplex PCR reads, gives a single entry per CDR3 protein. The table includes over 300,000 distinct CDR3 sequences, roughly 13% detected once. Input material: blood. All receptors derive from a woman in her sixties with Graves' hyperthyroidism.

The gene calls are TRBV5-1 and TRBJ1-4; TRBD1 matches at 9 bases. After removal of 6 bases from V and 7 bases from J, the junction contained 7 bases not matched to a gene. Germline CDR1 and CDR2: SGHRS and YFSETQ. The CDR3 spans 14 residues. The CDR3 DNA follows: TGCGCCAGCACCGGGACAGGGTATGGTGAAAAACTGTTTTTT. Its translation: CASTGTGYGEKLFF.

This clonotype was seen at least ten times. CDR3 loop: CASSAGTGGRQPQHF. The CDR3 DNA follows: TGTGCCAGCAGCGCCGGGACAGGGGGCCGACAGCCCCAGCATTTT. The chain links TRBV2 to TRBJ1-5; 12 nucleotides line up with TRBD1. This CDR3 has 15 amino acids. The V gene's germline CDR1 is SNHLY and CDR2 FYNNEI. The V gene end was trimmed by 6 bases and the J gene end by 7 bases; junction bases not matched to a gene: 7.

V is TRBV20-1 and J is TRBJ2-4; 7 bases match TRBD1. This CDR3 comprises 14 residues. V trimming: 6 bases; J trimming: 0 bases; junction bases outside the gene matches: 5. Per germline, CDR1 DFQATT and CDR2 SNEGSKA (reference sequence). CDR3 bases: TGCAGTGCACCACAGGGGATAGCCAAAAACATTCAGTACTTC. This encodes CSAPQGIAKNIQYF.